This is a list of T cell receptor beta chains from one sample in a study of CD8+ T cells in alopecia areata. TCRdb keeps only in-frame clones here, not all; method: immunoSEQ multiplex PCR. Altogether 90,000 to 150,000 clones are present, around two fifths being singletons, with the ten largest covering roughly 3.2%. Specimen: CD4+ T cells sorted from blood. All receptors come from a human donor with alopecia areata. CDR3s include the opening cysteine and the closing phenylalanine or tryptophan. The D gene is left open where the match is weak. Part of the rows lack a size; the others show once, few, many or a class for expanded clones.

>-|-|TRBV29-1|TRBJ2-7
CSVLSGAYEQYF
TGCAGCGTTTTGTCTGGGGCCTACGAGCAGTACTTC
>-|-|TRBV29-1|TRBJ2-5
CSVGINPKETQYF
TGCAGCGTTGGGATTAACCCCAAAGAGACCCAGTACTTC
>-|few|TRBV29-1|TRBJ2-1
CSVAVDVRYNEQFF
TGCAGCGTTGCTGTAGACGTCCGGTACAATGAGCAGTTCTTC
>TRBD1|-|TRBV29-1|TRBJ1-2
CSAGDSSLGYTF
TGCAGCGCCGGGGACAGCTCCTTAGGCTACACCTTC
>TRBD1|-|TRBV29-1|TRBJ2-2
CSVRPGTGPGELFF
TGCAGCGTGCGGCCCGGGACAGGTCCGGGGGAGCTGTTTTTT
>TRBD1|few|TRBV5-1|TRBJ2-1
CASSFGTGTYNEQFF
TGCGCCAGCAGCTTCGGGACAGGGACCTACAATGAGCAGTTCTTC
>TRBD1|-|TRBV5-1|TRBJ2-4
CASSRDRGRGIQYF
TGCGCCAGCAGCCGGGACAGGGGGAGAGGCATTCAGTACTTC
>TRBD1|-|TRBV27|TRBJ1-2
CASRVRTGLGYGYTF
TGTGCCAGCAGGGTTAGGACAGGGTTGGGGTATGGCTACACCTTC
>TRBD2|-|TRBV30|TRBJ2-2
CAWSVRASGTVGELFF
TGTGCCTGGAGTGTACGGGCTAGCGGGACCGTCGGGGAGCTGTTTTTT
>-|-|TRBV28|TRBJ2-7
CAAAPGGAPYEQYF
TGTGCCGCCGCTCCGGGGGGCGCTCCCTACGAGCAGTACTTC
>TRBD1|few|TRBV27|TRBJ2-7
CASSSRDRGNEQYF
TGTGCCAGCAGTTCCCGGGACAGGGGCAACGAGCAGTACTTC
>-|-|TRBV7-2|TRBJ2-1
CASSLGLREQFF
TGTGCCAGCAGCTTAGGCTTGCGTGAGCAGTTCTTC
>-|-|TRBV30|TRBJ2-3
CAWSRSFTDTQYF
TGTGCCTGGAGTAGGAGTTTTACAGATACGCAGTATTTT
>TRBD1|few|TRBV10-3|TRBJ2-5
CAISGDSQETQYF
TGTGCCATCAGTGGGGACAGCCAAGAGACCCAGTACTTC
>-|-|TRBV5-1|TRBJ2-6
CASSLIPGANVLTF
TGCGCCAGCAGCTTGATTCCTGGGGCCAACGTCCTGACTTTC
>-|-|TRBV7-8|TRBJ1-2
CASSFDYPEGYTF
TGTGCCAGCAGCTTCGATTACCCAGAGGGCTACACCTTC
>TRBD1|-|TRBV29-1|TRBJ1-6
CSVSDRANNSPLHF
TGCAGCGTGTCGGACAGGGCCAATAATTCACCCCTCCACTTT
>-|-|TRBV11-2|TRBJ2-7
CASSSEITTYEQYF
TGTGCCAGCAGCTCCGAGATAACTACCTACGAGCAGTACTTC
>-|-|TRBV7-9|TRBJ2-1
CASSPRVPLQFF
TGTGCCAGCAGCCCGCGGGTCCCCCTGCAGTTCTTC
>-|-|TRBV9|TRBJ2-3
CASSVAVDTQYF
TGTGCCAGCAGCGTAGCAGTGGATACGCAGTATTTT
>-|few|TRBV30|TRBJ2-7
CAWRVDREKSSYEQYF
TGTGCCTGGAGGGTTGACAGAGAGAAATCCTCCTACGAGCAGTACTTC
>TRBD2|-|TRBV29-1|TRBJ2-7
CSVVPGLGAYEQYF
TGCAGCGTCGTTCCGGGACTAGGGGCCTACGAGCAGTACTTC
>-|-|TRBV11-2|TRBJ2-5
CASSIQETQYF
TGTGCCAGCAGCATACAAGAGACCCAGTACTTC
>-|few|TRBV29-1|TRBJ1-3
CSGNLGGNTIYF
TGCAGCGGAAACCTCGGGGGAAACACCATATATTTT
>-|-|TRBV5-4|TRBJ1-4
CASSFDYNEKLFF
TGTGCCAGCAGCTTTGACTATAATGAAAAACTGTTTTTT
>-|-|TRBV30|TRBJ2-7
CAWSGDRGVYEQYF
TGTGCCTGGAGCGGGGACCGCGGGGTGTACGAGCAGTACTTC
>TRBD1|-|TRBV9|TRBJ2-7
CASSGHRGRNEQYF
TGTGCCAGCAGCGGTCACAGGGGAAGGAACGAGCAGTACTTC
>-|-|TRBV5-1|TRBJ1-1
CASSLNSYSNTEAFF
TGCGCCAGCAGCTTGAATAGTTACTCGAACACTGAAGCTTTCTTT